Sequencing of this T cell receptor beta chain was carried out in a study of T cells in Graves' hyperthyroidism and ophthalmopathy. Whole-study results and caveats: Clonotypes that were expanded in thyroid above 0.001 mostly appeared in blood too.

This clonotype has just a few counts. Its matching antigen is unknown. RNA transcripts provided the source from which TCR beta CDR3 regions were amplified. HTBI primers were employed in a first-round RT-PCR of the TCR CDR3. MiXCR, run by TCRdb on the multiplex PCR reads, gives a single entry per CDR3 protein. The sample yields 300,000 or so distinct CDR3 sequences, 18% seen once. The receptor comes from a woman in her forties or fifties with Graves' hyperthyroidism. Sequencing used blood.

In nucleotides, the CDR3 is TGTGCCAGCAGCCCCTTTCCGTCCGTCGGCCGAAGCTCCTACAATGAGCAGTTCTTC. This sequence encodes CASSPFPSVGRSSYNEQFF. The chain employs TRBV7-9 and TRBJ2-1, with D uncertain. Germline-derived CDR1 and CDR2 are SEHNR and FQNEAQ (reference sequence). The CDR3 totals 19 residues. The V end was cut by 5 bases, the J end by 0 bases, with 23 bases between.